A selection of T cell receptor beta chains follows, all from one sample in a study of blood T cell repertoires in COVID-19. Here immunoSEQ multiplex PCR was the method, and the copy in TCRdb shows in-frame clones only, minus some. The table lists around 260,000 clones, 80% to 90% of them singletons. The sequencing input was PBMCs or T cells enriched from blood (not recorded which). These receptors were collected from a man in his thirties or forties with acute COVID-19. The CDR3 runs from the conserved cysteine through the conserved F or W. A D gene is named only where the DNA matches it firmly. For some rows the clone size is stated as once, few or many, or as a class when expanded; others skip it.

J gene	clone size	D gene	V gene	CDR3 DNA	CDR3 protein
TRBJ1-2	once	TRBD1	TRBV6-5	TGTGCCAGCAGTTACGGACAGGGGTCCTCTAACTATGGCTACACCTTC	CASSYGQGSSNYGYTF
TRBJ2-3	-	-	TRBV4-3	TGCGCCAGCAGCTCGGTAGGGGATCTGGATACGCAGTATTTT	CASSSVGDLDTQYF
TRBJ2-1	-	TRBD2	TRBV19	TGTGCCAGTAGTAGGTTGGGCGGGGGTTACAATGAGCAGTTCTTC	CASSRLGGGYNEQFF
TRBJ1-1	-	TRBD1	TRBV29-1	TGCAGCGCCCTCCCGGGACAGGGTACGAACACTGAAGCTTTCTTT	CSALPGQGTNTEAFF
TRBJ2-1	few	-	TRBV12-3/TRBV12-4	TGTGCCAGCAGTTTCACCAGGGGCGATGAGCAGTTCTTC	CASSFTRGDEQFF
TRBJ2-1	-	-	TRBV6-5	TGTGCCAGCCGGGGAGCTCCGATGGGGCAGTTCTTC	CASRGAPMGQFF
TRBJ2-2	-	TRBD2	TRBV19	TGTGCCAGTAGTGCGTCTAGCGGGGTTTACACCGGGGAGCTGTTTTTT	CASSASSGVYTGELFF
TRBJ1-4	-	TRBD1	TRBV28	TGTGCCAGCAGCCTTAGGGACAGGGGAGGCGAAAAACTGTTTTTT	CASSLRDRGGEKLFF
TRBJ2-5	-	TRBD1	TRBV5-7	TGTGCCAGCAGCACCGAGGACAGGCAAGAGACCCAGTACTTC	CASSTEDRQETQYF
TRBJ2-1	-	-	TRBV7-8	TGTGCCAGCAGCGAACGGGAGAGCACCAATGAGCAGTTCTTC	CASSERESTNEQFF
TRBJ1-4	-	-	TRBV7-9	TGTGCCAGCAGCCTGCGGAGGGGCGCTGGCAAGGAAAAACTGTTTTTT	CASSLRRGAGKEKLFF
TRBJ1-6	-	-	TRBV5-1	TGCGCCAGCAGCTTACCCGGGGATAATTCACCCCTCCACTTT	CASSLPGDNSPLHF
TRBJ1-5	-	-	TRBV19	TGTGCCAGTAGTATAGACAAAAATCAGCCCCAGCATTTT	CASSIDKNQPQHF
TRBJ2-5	-	TRBD2	TRBV6-4	TGTGCCAGCAGTGAACTAGCGGGGGAAGGGGAGACCCAGTACTTC	CASSELAGEGETQYF
TRBJ1-2	once	TRBD1	TRBV7-2	TGTGCCAGCAGCTTAGGCGGGACAGCACCGTCAGGAAAGGATGGCTACACCTTC	CASSLGGTAPSGKDGYTF
TRBJ1-1	-	-	TRBV6-5	TGTGCCAGCACTCCTAGGGGGGGTTACACTGAAGCTTTCTTT	CASTPRGGYTEAFF
TRBJ1-2	-	-	TRBV10-3	TGTGCCATCAGTGAGTCGGACAGATTCTATGGCTACACCTTC	CAISESDRFYGYTF
TRBJ1-5	-	-	TRBV7-2	TGTGCCAGCAGCCGTCCGGGTTATCAGCCCCAGCATTTT	CASSRPGYQPQHF
TRBJ2-3	-	TRBD1	TRBV6-1	TGTGCCAGCAGTGGAGGGACAGGGTCGAACTCAGATACGCAGTATTTT	CASSGGTGSNSDTQYF
TRBJ1-3	-	TRBD1	TRBV5-8	TGTGCCAGCAGCTTGGTGACAGGGGGCAACCTAAAACACTCTGGAAACACCATATATTTT	CASSLVTGGNLKHSGNTIYF
TRBJ1-4	-	TRBD1	TRBV3-1/TRBV3-2	TGTGCCAGCAACGCCGGGACAGAAAATAATGAAAAACTGTTTTTT	CASNAGTENNEKLFF
TRBJ2-1	-	TRBD1	TRBV15	TGTGCCACCAGCAGAGTAGTTGGACAGGGGTACAATGAGCAGTTCTTC	CATSRVVGQGYNEQFF
TRBJ2-2	once	TRBD2	TRBV6-2/TRBV6-3	TGTGCCAGCAGTTACATCCTAGGACTAGCAGGAGGCAGGGGGAACACCGGGGAGCTGTTTTTT	CASSYILGLAGGRGNTGELFF
TRBJ2-3	-	TRBD2	TRBV11-2	TGTGCCAGCAGACTAGCGGGGGGGGATACGCAGTATTTT	CASRLAGGDTQYF
TRBJ2-3	-	TRBD1	TRBV19	TGTGCCAGTAGTGCCCCGGGACAGGGGATCGGTACGCAGTATTTT	CASSAPGQGIGTQYF
TRBJ1-5	-	TRBD1	TRBV5-6	TGTGCCAGCAGCCGACAGGGGAACAATCAGCCCCAGCATTTT	CASSRQGNNQPQHF
TRBJ1-2	-	TRBD1	TRBV7-9	TGTGCCAGCAGCTTAAGGGGGACAGGGGAAGAGGGCTACACCTTC	CASSLRGTGEEGYTF
TRBJ2-1	-	-	TRBV6-5	TGTGCCAGCGGCTCGGGACTCCGAACTTCCAATGAGCAGTTCTTC	CASGSGLRTSNEQFF
TRBJ2-2	-	TRBD2	TRBV14	TGTGCCAGCAGCACAGCTAGCGGAAACACCGGGGAGCTGTTTTTT	CASSTASGNTGELFF
TRBJ1-1	once	-	TRBV27	TGTGCCAGCAGTTCGACTAACGGGGCTGAAGCTTTCTTT	CASSSTNGAEAFF
TRBJ2-3	few	TRBD2	TRBV6-1	TGTGCCAGCAGTGAACTAGCGGGGAGCACAGATACGCAGTATTTT	CASSELAGSTDTQYF
TRBJ1-1	-	-	TRBV3-1/TRBV3-2	TGTGCCAGCAGCCAAGAGCCCCGGAGGAACACTGAAGCTTTCTTT	CASSQEPRRNTEAFF
TRBJ1-2	-	TRBD1	TRBV12-3/TRBV12-4	TGTGCCAGCAGTCGGGACAGCTATGGCTACACCTTC	CASSRDSYGYTF
TRBJ2-1	-	-	TRBV19	TGTGCCAGTAGTAATCAGGGGAGAGAGCAGTTCTTC	CASSNQGREQFF
TRBJ2-2	-	TRBD1	TRBV7-8	TGTGCCAGCAGCGCGGGACAGGGCAACACCGGGGAGCTGTTTTTT	CASSAGQGNTGELFF
TRBJ1-1	few	-	TRBV6-5	TGTGCCAGCAGTTACTCATCCGGGAGAGCTTTCTTT	CASSYSSGRAFF
TRBJ1-6	-	TRBD1	TRBV24-1	TGTGCCACCAGCAGGACAGGGAGCTCACCCCTCCACTTT	CATSRTGSSPLHF
TRBJ1-3	-	-	TRBV13	TGTGCCAGCAGCTTAGAACGAGGCACCATATATTTT	CASSLERGTIYF
TRBJ2-1	-	TRBD2	TRBV4-3	TGCGCCAGCAGCCCTGGACTAGCAAAGCGGGTGAGCTCCTACAATGAGCAGTTCTTC	CASSPGLAKRVSSYNEQFF
TRBJ2-1	-	-	TRBV5-1	TGCGCCAGCAGCATAGGGACAAGCCGGGTCAATGAGCAGTTCTTC	CASSIGTSRVNEQFF
TRBJ2-1	-	-	TRBV5-1	TGTGCCAGCAGGGGAGGAGCCACCCGAGGGTCGAATGAGCAGTTCTTC	CASRGGATRGSNEQFF
TRBJ1-1	-	-	TRBV6-5	TGTGCCAGCAGTTACTTGGGGGCAACTAACACTGAAGCTTTCTTT	CASSYLGATNTEAFF
TRBJ1-4	-	-	TRBV30	TGTGCCTTACGAGCAGGGGCGGGCGAAAGTGAAAAACTGTTTTTT	CALRAGAGESEKLFF
TRBJ1-6	-	-	TRBV28	TGTGCCAGCAGTTTTCTTATGGCGGAATTTAATTCACCCCTCCACTTT	CASSFLMAEFNSPLHF
TRBJ1-4	-	-	TRBV6-1	TGTGCCAGCAGTGAAGGGCCTTACTATAATGAAAAACTGTTTTTT	CASSEGPYYNEKLFF
TRBJ1-5	-	-	TRBV7-2	TGTGCCAGCAGCCTAAACGACAGGCGACGTTATAGCAATCAGCCCCAGCATTTT	CASSLNDRRRYSNQPQHF
TRBJ1-2	-	TRBD1	TRBV12-3/TRBV12-4	TGTGCCAGCCGGGGCAGGGGGCCAGATGGCTACACCTTC	CASRGRGPDGYTF
TRBJ1-4	once	-	TRBV6-5	TGTGCCAGCAGTCTATCCCTAACTAATGAAAAACTGTTTTTT	CASSLSLTNEKLFF
TRBJ2-1	-	TRBD2	TRBV24-1	TGTGCCACCAGCAAGGGGACTAGCGGGAGGGCCGAATACAATGAGCAGTTCTTC	CATSKGTSGRAEYNEQFF
TRBJ1-4	few	-	TRBV28	TGTGCCAGCAGTCCCTTATTATTTGCAACTAATGAAAAACTGTTTTTT	CASSPLLFATNEKLFF